This TCR beta chain was retrieved from a study of CD8 T cells in ankylosing spondylitis. Using quantitative 5'-RACE with molecular barcodes, the authors made TCR beta libraries. One entry per CDR3 protein, called by TCRdb with MiXCR from the 5' RACE reads. The data show hundreds of thousands of distinct CDR3 sequences, with roughly 24% seen just once and 5% to 8% held by the top ten. Points from the study as a whole: Significantly higher representation of disease-linked clones was reported for matched ankylosing spondylitis synovial fluid. Disease-associated clones were CD8+ and fairly uncommon in peripheral blood. In ankylosing spondylitis blood, a motif of roughly eight highly homologous TCR beta variants appeared characteristic.

This CDR3 spans 15 amino acids. V was trimmed by 5 bases and J by 7 bases, leaving 17 bases between them. This clonotype was recorded many times. Its antigen is not identified. The sequence derives from a male donor with ankylosing spondylitis or in good health (not recorded which). The chain is built from TRBV12-3 or TRBV12-4 and TRBJ1-4; D is possibly TRBD1 (5 bases). Material for sequencing was blood, either unsorted or a sorted T cell fraction (not recorded which). The CDR3 DNA reads TGTGCCAGCAGTCCGCGGAGAGGGGCGGGTGAAAAACTGTTTTTT. Translated, it gives CASSPRRGAGEKLFF.